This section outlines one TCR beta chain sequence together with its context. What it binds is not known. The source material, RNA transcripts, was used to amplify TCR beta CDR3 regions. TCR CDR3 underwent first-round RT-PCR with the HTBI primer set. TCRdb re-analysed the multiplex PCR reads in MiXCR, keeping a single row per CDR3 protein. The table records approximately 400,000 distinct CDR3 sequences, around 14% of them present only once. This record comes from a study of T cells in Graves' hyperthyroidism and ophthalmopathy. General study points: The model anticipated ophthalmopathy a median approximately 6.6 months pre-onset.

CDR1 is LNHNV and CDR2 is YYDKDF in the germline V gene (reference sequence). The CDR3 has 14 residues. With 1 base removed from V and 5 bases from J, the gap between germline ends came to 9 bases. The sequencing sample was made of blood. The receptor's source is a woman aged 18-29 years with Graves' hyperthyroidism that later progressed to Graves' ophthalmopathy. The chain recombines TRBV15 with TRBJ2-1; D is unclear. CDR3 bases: TGTGCCACCAGCAGAGTAATGGGTAACAATGAGCAGTTCTTC. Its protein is CATSRVMGNNEQFF. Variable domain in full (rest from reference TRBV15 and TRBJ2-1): DAMVIQNPRYQVTQFGKPVTLSCSQTLNHNVMYWYQQKSSQAPKLLFHYYDKDFNNEADTPDNFQSRRPNTSFCFLDIRSPGLGDTAMYLCATSRVMGNNEQFFGPGTRLTVL.